This entry lists 4 T cell receptor beta chains sequenced from one sample in a study of T cells in Graves' hyperthyroidism and ophthalmopathy. Researchers took RNA transcripts and amplified the TCR beta CDR3 regions from them. The HTBI primer set served for first-round RT-PCR of the TCR CDR3. From the multiplex PCR reads, TCRdb called clonotypes with MiXCR, one entry per CDR3 protein. The sample lists approximately 640,000 distinct CDR3 sequences, approximately 15% occurring once. The material sequenced was blood. These receptors were obtained from a man aged 50 to 59 with Graves' hyperthyroidism.

The chain links TRBV5-6 to TRBJ1-5, with 9 positions matching TRBD1. V was pared by 2 bases and J by 6 bases, with 9 bases of the junction left unmatched. CDR3 length: 16 residues. Germline V gene lookup returns CDR1 SGHDT and CDR2 YYEEEE. CDR3 bases: TGTGCCAGCAGCTTCTCGGAACAGGGGGCTTCTCAGCCCCAGCATTTT. Translated: CASSFSEQGASQPQHF.

This clonotype has only a few counts. The chain has TRBV30 and TRBJ1-4; D is uncertain. Germline V gene sequence: CDR1 GTSNPN, CDR2 SVGIG (reference sequence). The CDR3 covers 12 residues. V was cut by 8 bases and J by 3 bases, with 10 bases left in between. As DNA, the CDR3 is TGTGCCGTGGAGCGAGCTAATGAAAAACTGTTTTTT. This translates into CAVERANEKLFF.

This clonotype was seen a handful of times. J is TRBJ1-1 and V is TRBV20-1; D might be TRBD1 (5 bases). The V gene's germline CDR1 is DFQATT and CDR2 SNEGSKA (reference sequence). The CDR3 length is 16 residues. V lost 1 base, J lost 1 base, and 16 bases lay in between. CDR3 DNA: TGCAGTGCTAGAGTTGTATCGCAGGGCGGGAACACTGAAGCTTTCTTT. This encodes CSARVVSQGGNTEAFF.

Worth noting for this clonotype: One end of the junction varies from germline; a read error may be responsible. J is TRBJ1-2 and V is TRBV19; no clear D gene. This CDR3 has 14 amino acids. Germline V CDR1 and CDR2: LNHDA, SQIVND (reference sequence). CDR3: CASSIGGDLYSYTF. CDR3 DNA sequence: TGTGCCAGTAGTATTGGCGGAGATCTCTATAGCTACACCTTC. Using reference TRBV19 and TRBJ1-2 for the parts outside the CDR3, the full variable domain is DGGITQSPKYLFRKEGQNVTLSCEQNLNHDAMYWYRQDPGQGLRLIYYSQIVNDFQKGDIAEGYSVSREKKESFPLTVTSAQKNPTAFYLCASSIGGDLYSYTFGSGTRLTVV.